This T cell receptor (beta chain) was documented in a study of breast tumors, draining lymph nodes, adjacent tissues. Notes on the study in general: That most tumor T cells come from lymph nodes remained unproven.

This clonotype showed up just once. Its antigen is undetermined. The CDR3 covers 15 residues. The ends were cut back, 6 bases at V and 7 bases at J, with 22 bases in the middle. Germline values: CDR1 MNHNS, CDR2 SASEGT. TCRdb reprocessed the multiplex PCR reads with MiXCR, giving one entry per CDR3 protein. The data show 270,000 or so distinct CDR3 sequences, over 25% seen once. Breast cancer patients provided tissue from their axillary draining lymph nodes. The V gene is TRBV6-1, the J gene TRBJ2-7, with D perhaps TRBD1 (6 bases). The receptor's source is a female donor with breast cancer. Some clones in this sample may be carry-over from other donors' samples. Sequenced input: axillary lymph node tissue. The CDR3 bases are TGTGCCAGCAGGAGAAGGGGGTACAGGATCGGGGAGCAGTACTTC. Its translation: CASRRRGYRIGEQYF.